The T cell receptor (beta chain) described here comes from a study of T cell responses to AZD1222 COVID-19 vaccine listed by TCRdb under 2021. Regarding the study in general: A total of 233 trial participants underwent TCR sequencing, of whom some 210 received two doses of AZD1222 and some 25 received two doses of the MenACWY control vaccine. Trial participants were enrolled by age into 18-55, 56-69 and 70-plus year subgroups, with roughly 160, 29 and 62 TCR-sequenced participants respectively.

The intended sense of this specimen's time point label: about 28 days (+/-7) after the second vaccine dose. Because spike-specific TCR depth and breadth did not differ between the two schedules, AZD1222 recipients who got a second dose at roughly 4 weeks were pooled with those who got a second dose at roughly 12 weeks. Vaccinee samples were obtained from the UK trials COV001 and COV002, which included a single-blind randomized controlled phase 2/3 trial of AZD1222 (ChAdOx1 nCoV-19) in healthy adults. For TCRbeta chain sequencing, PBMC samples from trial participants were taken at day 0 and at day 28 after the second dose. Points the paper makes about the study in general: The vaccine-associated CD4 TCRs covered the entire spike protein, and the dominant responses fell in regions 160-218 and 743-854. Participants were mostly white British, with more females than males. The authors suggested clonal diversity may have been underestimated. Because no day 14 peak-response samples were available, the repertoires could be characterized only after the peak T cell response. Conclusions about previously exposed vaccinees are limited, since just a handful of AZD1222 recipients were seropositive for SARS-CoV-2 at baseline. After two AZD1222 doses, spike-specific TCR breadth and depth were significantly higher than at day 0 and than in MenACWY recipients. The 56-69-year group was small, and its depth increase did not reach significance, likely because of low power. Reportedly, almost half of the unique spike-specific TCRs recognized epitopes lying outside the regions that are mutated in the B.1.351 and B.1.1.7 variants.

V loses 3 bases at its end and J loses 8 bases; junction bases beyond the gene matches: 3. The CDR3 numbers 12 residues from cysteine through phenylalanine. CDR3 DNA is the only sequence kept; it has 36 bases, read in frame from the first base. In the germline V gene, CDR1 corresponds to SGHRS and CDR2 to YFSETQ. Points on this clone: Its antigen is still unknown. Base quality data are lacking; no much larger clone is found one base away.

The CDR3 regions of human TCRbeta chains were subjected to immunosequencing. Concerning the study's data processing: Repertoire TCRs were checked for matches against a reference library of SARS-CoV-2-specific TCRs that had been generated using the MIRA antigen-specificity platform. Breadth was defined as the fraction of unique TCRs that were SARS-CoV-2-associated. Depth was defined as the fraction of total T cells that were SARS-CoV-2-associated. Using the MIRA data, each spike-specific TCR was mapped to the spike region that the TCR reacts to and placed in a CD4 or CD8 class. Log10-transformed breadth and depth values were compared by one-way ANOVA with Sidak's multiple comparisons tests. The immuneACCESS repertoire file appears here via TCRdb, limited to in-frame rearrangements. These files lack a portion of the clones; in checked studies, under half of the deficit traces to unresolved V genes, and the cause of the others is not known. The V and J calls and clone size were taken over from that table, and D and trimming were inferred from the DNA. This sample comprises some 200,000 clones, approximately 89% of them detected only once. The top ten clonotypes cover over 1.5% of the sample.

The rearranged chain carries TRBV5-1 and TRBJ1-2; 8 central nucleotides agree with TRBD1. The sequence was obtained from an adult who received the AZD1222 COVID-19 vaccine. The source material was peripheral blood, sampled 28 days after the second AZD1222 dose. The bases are TGCGCCAGCAGCTCGACAGGGGCGGGCTACACCTTC. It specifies CASSSTGAGYTF.